The 24 T cell receptor beta chains below come from one sample, sequenced in a study of T cell responses to AZD1222 COVID-19 vaccine. Using immunoSEQ multiplex PCR, the repertoire was profiled, and TCRdb retains in-frame clones only, with some absent. The table lists about 160,000 clones, about 92% of them singletons. The sequenced sample was peripheral blood, obtained on day 0 of MenACWY control vaccination. These receptors originate from an adult in good health.

This rearrangement joins TRBV7-2 to TRBJ2-4; TRBD1 aligns across 9 bases. Germline loops: CDR1 SGHTA, CDR2 FQGNSA. V trimming: 3 bases; J trimming: 6 bases; junction bases outside the gene matches: 6. This CDR3 comprises 15 residues. This CDR3 is CASSLGQGQGNIQYF. CDR3 coding DNA: TGTGCCAGCAGCTTGGGACAGGGACAGGGAAACATTCAGTACTTC. Complete variable domain (other parts from reference TRBV7-2 and TRBJ2-4): GAGVSQSPSNKVTEKGKDVELRCDPISGHTALYWYRQSLGQGLEFLIYFQGNSAPDKSGLPSDRFSAERTGGSVSTLTIQRTQQEDSAVYLCASSLGQGQGNIQYFGAGTRLSVL.

This clone appeared a few times. For the CDR3, the DNA is TGTGCCAGCAGTTCTTACTACCGACTAGCGGGAGGGGTGAACAATGAGCAGTTCTTC. It encodes CASSSYYRLAGGVNNEQFF. V gene TRBV28 combines with J gene TRBJ2-1, with TRBD2 matching 14 bases. Germline loops: CDR1 MDHEN, CDR2 SYDVKM. V gave up 4 bases and J gave up 5 bases; unmatched junction bases: 13. The CDR3 runs to 19 residues. Full variable domain (rest looked up from reference TRBV28 and TRBJ2-1): DVKVTQSSRYLVKRTGEKVFLECVQDMDHENMFWYRQDPGLGLRLIYFSYDVKMKEKGDIPEGYSVSREKKERFSLILESASTNQTSMYLCASSSYYRLAGGVNNEQFFGPGTRLTVL.

The rearrangement joins TRBV25-1 to TRBJ2-7, with TRBD1 matching 10 bases. In germline, CDR1 is MGHDK, CDR2 SYGVNS. The CDR3 spans 15 residues. With V trimmed by 3 bases and J by 2 bases, 4 bases remained unmatched. CDR3 sequence (DNA): TGTGCCAGCAGTGAGACAGGGGGCTTAGCCTACGAGCAGTACTTC. It translates to CASSETGGLAYEQYF.

This chain joins TRBV11-2 and TRBJ2-5; maybe TRBD2 (7 bases). V lost 5 bases, J lost 2 bases, and 18 bases lay in between. The germline V gene has CDR1 SGHAT and CDR2 FQNNGV. This CDR3 is built from 16 residues. CDR3 loop: CASSQTRTAGQETQYF. The DNA for the CDR3 is TGTGCCAGCAGCCAGACGAGGACAGCGGGACAAGAGACCCAGTACTTC.

This chain joins TRBV7-2 and TRBJ2-7; TRBD1 matches at 7 bases. The CDR3 contains 15 residues. The V gene's germline CDR1 is SGHTA and CDR2 FQGNSA. Trimming removed 5 bases from V and 7 bases from J; junction bases left unmatched: 14. Here the CDR3 reads CASSTRQGVLGEQYF. The CDR3 DNA follows: TGTGCCAGCAGCACAAGACAGGGCGTCCTGGGGGAGCAGTACTTC. Based on the CDR3 plus reference TRBV7-2 and TRBJ2-7, the full variable domain is GAGVSQSPSNKVTEKGKDVELRCDPISGHTALYWYRQSLGQGLEFLIYFQGNSAPDKSGLPSDRFSAERTGGSVSTLTIQRTQQEDSAVYLCASSTRQGVLGEQYFGPGTRLTVT.

The chain links TRBV7-2 to TRBJ2-7; D uncertain. There are 14 residues in the CDR3. Germline values: CDR1 SGHTA, CDR2 FQGNSA. The V gene lost 1 base and the J gene lost 3 bases, with 10 bases spanning the gap. The CDR3 DNA reads TGTGCCAGCAGCTTAGATTTCCGGGTCTACGAGCAGTACTTC. Its translation: CASSLDFRVYEQYF. Full variable domain (outside the CDR3, taken from reference TRBV7-2 and TRBJ2-7): GAGVSQSPSNKVTEKGKDVELRCDPISGHTALYWYRQSLGQGLEFLIYFQGNSAPDKSGLPSDRFSAERTGGSVSTLTIQRTQQEDSAVYLCASSLDFRVYEQYFGPGTRLTVT.

The chain joins TRBV30 to TRBJ1-6; D is possibly TRBD1 (6 bases). Germline lookup yields CDR1 GTSNPN and CDR2 SVGIG (reference sequence). V dropped 0 bases and J dropped 9 bases, with 12 bases sitting between them. CDR3 length: 14 residues. The CDR3 nucleotides read TGTGCCTGGAGTGTACAAGGGGGTAGTTCACCCCTCCACTTT. Translation gives CAWSVQGGSSPLHF.

The chain combines TRBV5-6 with TRBJ2-7; D could derive from TRBD1 or TRBD2 (5 bases each). The V gene's germline CDR1 is SGHDT and CDR2 YYEEEE. The CDR3 spans 15 residues. The V end lost 4 bases, the J end lost 4 bases, and 18 bases lay between the germline ends. For the CDR3, the DNA is TGTGCCAGCAGCCCGGACTGGACGGGGCGGTACGAGCAGTACTTC. Its protein is CASSPDWTGRYEQYF.

This chain joins TRBV7-8 and TRBJ2-7, with 7 bases that match TRBD2. The CDR3 has 16 amino acids. Looked up from germline, CDR1 is SGHVS and CDR2 is FQNEAQ. Trimming cost V 1 base and J 5 bases; bases outside gene matches: 11. Here the CDR3 reads CASSLVWRESVHEQYF. The CDR3 nucleotides are TGTGCCAGCAGCTTAGTGTGGCGGGAGAGCGTCCACGAGCAGTACTTC.

The rearrangement uses TRBV9 and TRBJ2-7; a possible D gene is TRBD2 (6 bases). Trimming took 0 bases from V and 2 from J, leaving 9 bases between them. This CDR3 has 14 amino acids. CDR1 is SGDLS, CDR2 YYNGEE, per germline. CDR3 sequence: CASSVAGAPYEQYF. The CDR3, as DNA: TGTGCCAGCAGCGTAGCGGGAGCCCCCTACGAGCAGTACTTC.

The rearrangement links TRBV15 to TRBJ1-6; TRBD1 agrees at 7 bases. With 2 bases clipped from V and 9 bases from J, the junction kept 4 bases outside the gene matches. This CDR3 has 14 residues. Looked up from germline, CDR1 is LNHNV and CDR2 is YYDKDF (reference sequence). The CDR3 bases are TGTGCCACCAGCAGACCAGACAGGGCTTCACCCCTCCACTTT. Translation: CATSRPDRASPLHF.

V and J are TRBV5-1 and TRBJ1-3, with D tentatively TRBD1 (5 bases). The germline V gene encodes CDR1 SGHRS and CDR2 YFSETQ. The germline V and J ends were trimmed by 4 bases and 2 bases, with 13 bases remaining between them. This CDR3 has 15 residues. The CDR3 loop reads CASSPQRGPGNTIYF. CDR3 DNA: TGCGCCAGCAGCCCCCAGCGGGGCCCTGGAAACACCATATATTTT.

This clone showed up just once. V is TRBV9 and J is TRBJ2-1, with TRBD2 matching over 12 bases. CDR3 length equals 18 residues. V lost 4 bases, J lost 8 bases, and 16 bases stayed unmatched. Germline CDR1 SGDLS, CDR2 YYNGEE. CDR3 DNA sequence: TGTGCCAGCAGCTTCCGGACTAGCGGGACCCTCTCGGGGGATGAGCAGTTCTTC. Translation gives CASSFRTSGTLSGDEQFF.

The V gene is TRBV4-2, the J gene TRBJ1-4; TRBD1 is a possible D gene (6 bases). The CDR3 contains 16 residues. V lost 0 bases and J 5 bases, leaving 13 bases between the germline ends. Germline CDR1 is LGHNA and CDR2 is YNFKEQ. Here the CDR3 DNA reads TGTGCCAGCAGCCAAGAAACGGACAGAGGGAATGAAAAACTGTTTTTT. The encoded protein is CASSQETDRGNEKLFF.

V is TRBV7-3 and J is TRBJ2-1, with D unresolved. From germline, CDR1 is SGHTA and CDR2 FQGTGA. Trimming shortened V by 8 bases and J by 6 bases, and 14 bases separated the two germline ends. CDR3 length: 13 amino acids. The CDR3 DNA reads as TGTGCCAGCTCGGAGTTGGGAAGCAATGAGCAGTTCTTC. Translating gives CASSELGSNEQFF.

The V and J genes are TRBV19 and TRBJ1-2, with D hard to call. The CDR3 loop spans 16 amino acids. The germline V and J ends were trimmed by 1 base and 1 base, with 13 bases remaining between them. Germline V lookup: CDR1 LNHDA, CDR2 SQIVND (reference sequence). This chain's CDR3 is CASSIAPVGSNYGYTF. In DNA form, the CDR3 reads TGTGCCAGTAGTATAGCCCCGGTTGGGAGTAACTATGGCTACACCTTC.

The chain couples TRBV6-5 to TRBJ1-2, with D perhaps matching TRBD1 (5 bases). The V end lost 7 bases, the J end lost 0 bases, and 15 bases lay between the germline ends. Germline CDR1 and CDR2: MNHEY and SVGAGI. The CDR3 runs to 15 residues. This CDR3 reads CASISSWGPNYGYTF. DNA of the CDR3: TGTGCCAGCATCTCGTCTTGGGGCCCTAACTATGGCTACACCTTC.

This chain connects TRBV28 to TRBJ2-2, with D unresolved. V was cut by 6 bases and J by 4 bases, with 6 bases left in between. This CDR3 is 12 amino acids long. The V gene's germline CDR1 is MDHEN and CDR2 SYDVKM. Written as DNA, the CDR3 is TGTGCCAGCAGGTGGGGCACCGGGGAGCTGTTTTTT. It translates to CASRWGTGELFF.

CDR3 sequence: CASSSLLGGYGDSGQETQYF. For the CDR3, the DNA is TGTGCCAGCAGCTCCCTTCTAGGGGGGTATGGGGACAGTGGCCAAGAGACCCAGTACTTC. The chain is built from TRBV7-8 and TRBJ2-5; weak D call: TRBD1 (7 bases). The CDR3 totals 20 residues. Germline V gene data show CDR1 as SGHVS and CDR2 as FQNEAQ. The V and J ends lost 4 bases and 1 base respectively, with 28 bases between them.

The chain has TRBV13 and TRBJ1-2, with D uncertain. Trimming stripped 6 bases from V and 7 bases from J, with 15 bases between. CDR1 and CDR2 (germline): PRHDT, FYEKMQ (reference sequence). This CDR3 spans 13 amino acids. CDR3 loop: CASRMLGSLGYTF. The CDR3 bases are TGTGCCAGCAGAATGCTAGGGAGCCTTGGCTACACCTTC. Using reference TRBV13 and TRBJ1-2 for the parts outside the CDR3, the full variable domain is AAGVIQSPRHLIKEKRETATLKCYPIPRHDTVYWYQQGPGQDPQFLISFYEKMQSDKGSIPDRFSAQQFSDYHSELNMSSLELGDSALYFCASRMLGSLGYTFGSGTRLTVV.

V and J are TRBV7-2 and TRBJ2-7, with 10 bases lining up with TRBD2. Per germline, CDR1 SGHTA and CDR2 FQGNSA. With V trimmed by 6 bases and J by 4 bases, 9 bases remained unmatched. The CDR3 extends over 15 amino acids. The CDR3 DNA follows: TGTGCCAGCAGAACTGGACTAGCGGCCATTTACGAGCAGTACTTC. It is translated as CASRTGLAAIYEQYF.

The J gene is TRBJ2-1, the V gene TRBV24-1, with D hard to call. Germline loops: CDR1 KGHDR, CDR2 SFDVKD. Trimming shortened V by 3 bases and J by 4 bases, and 15 bases separated the two germline ends. The CDR3 has 16 residues. The CDR3 spells CATSDRVSYDYNEQFF. The CDR3 nucleotides are TGTGCCACCAGTGATAGGGTCAGCTACGATTACAATGAGCAGTTCTTC.

V is TRBV18 and J is TRBJ1-4; TRBD1 is a possible D gene (6 bases). V was trimmed by 2 bases and J by 7 bases, leaving 11 bases between them. The CDR3 contains 14 residues. Germline CDR1 KGHSH, CDR2 LQKENI. In DNA form, the CDR3 reads TGTGCCAGCTCACCATGGGGGGCCGGTGAAAAACTGTTTTTT. Translating gives CASSPWGAGEKLFF.

The chain employs TRBV5-4 and TRBJ2-3; D not certain. V lost 0 bases and J lost 8, with 4 bases in between. This CDR3 spans 11 amino acids. The germline V gene has CDR1 SGHNT and CDR2 YYREEE (reference sequence). The CDR3 here is CASSLASTQYF. CDR3 DNA sequence: TGTGCCAGCAGCTTGGCCTCTACGCAGTATTTT.